Described below is a single T cell receptor beta chain sequence and its context. Antigen unknown. These data are taken from a study of TIL therapy for anti-PD-1-resistant metastatic lung cancer. Study summary: Tumor harvest preceded PD-1/PD-L1 blockade, followed by nivolumab treatment. Most patients had lung adenocarcinoma; a handful of tumors were EGFR-mutant, two ALK-rearranged; half smoked currently or formerly.

As for time point: pre-treatment sample, taken before nivolumab and TIL therapy. Patients were adults with stage 4 NSCLC. General study findings and limits: Patients were highly selected, enriched for treatment-naive, never-smoker and oncogene-addicted cases.

The libraries were made with immunoSEQ v3. Profiling relied on immunoSEQ multiplex PCR, and the TCRdb table lists in-frame clones only, not all of them. The sample consists of about 60,000 clones, 69% of them appearing once. The CDR3 spans 16 residues. Trimming stripped 2 bases from V and 0 bases from J, with 12 bases between. Germline-derived CDR1 and CDR2 are MNHEY and SVGAGI. The source was blood, collected at baseline. The receptor was derived from a person between 25 and 80 years old with non-small cell lung cancer. The V and J genes are TRBV6-5 and TRBJ2-3, with D hard to call. This CDR3 reads CASSYLGPLSTDTQYF. Here the CDR3 DNA reads TGTGCCAGCAGTTACCTCGGCCCCTTAAGCACAGATACGCAGTATTTT.